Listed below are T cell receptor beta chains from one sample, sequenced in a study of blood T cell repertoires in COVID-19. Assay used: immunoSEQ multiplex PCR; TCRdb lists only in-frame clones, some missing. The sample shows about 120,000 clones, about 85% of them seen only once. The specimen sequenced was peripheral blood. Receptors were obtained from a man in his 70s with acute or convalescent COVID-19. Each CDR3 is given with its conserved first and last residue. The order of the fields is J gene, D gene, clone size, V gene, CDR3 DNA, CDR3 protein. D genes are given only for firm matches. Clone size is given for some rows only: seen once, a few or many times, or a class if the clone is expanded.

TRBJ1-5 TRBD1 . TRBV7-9 TGTGCCAGCAGCTTCGGACAGGGCGGCCAGCCCCAGCATTTT CASSFGQGGQPQHF
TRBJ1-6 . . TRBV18 TGTGCCAGCTCACCCTCCGACAGTAGAGGTTCACCCCTCCACTTT CASSPSDSRGSPLHF
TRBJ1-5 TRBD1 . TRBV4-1 TGCGCCAGCAGCCCGATTGGGACAGGGGCTTCTTATAGCAATCAGCCCCAGCATTTT CASSPIGTGASYSNQPQHF
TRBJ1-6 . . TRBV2 TGTGCCAGCAGGGCCGGGGGGGGCACACGATCACCCCTCCACTTT CASRAGGGTRSPLHF
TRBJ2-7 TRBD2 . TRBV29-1 TGCAGCGCTGGGACTAGCGGGGGTTCCTACGAGCAGTACTTC CSAGTSGGSYEQYF
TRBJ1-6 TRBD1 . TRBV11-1 TGTGCCAGCAGCAAACGACAGGGTAATTCACCCCTCCACTTT CASSKRQGNSPLHF
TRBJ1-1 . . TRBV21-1 TGTGCCAGCAGCAAAGAAAAAAAGGGGGAAAGGGCCCCTGAAGCTTTCTTT CASSKEKKGERAPEAFF
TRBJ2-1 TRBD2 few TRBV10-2 TGCGCCAGCAGTGAGGGACTAGCGGGGGGGCTTGAGCAGTTCTTC CASSEGLAGGLEQFF
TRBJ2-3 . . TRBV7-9 TGTGCCAGCAGCCTCACAGGGTACACAGATACGCAGTATTTT CASSLTGYTDTQYF
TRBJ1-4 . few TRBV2 TGTGCCAGCAGTTTGTCTCCTGCAACTAATGAAAAACTGTTTTTT CASSLSPATNEKLFF
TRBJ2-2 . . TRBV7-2 TGTGCCAGCAGCCTCCTGGGCCTATACACCGGGGAGCTGTTTTTT CASSLLGLYTGELFF
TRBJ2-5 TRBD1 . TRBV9 TGTGCCAGCAGCCCTATTCCACTACGGACAGGCGCAGGAGAGACCCAGTACTTC CASSPIPLRTGAGETQYF
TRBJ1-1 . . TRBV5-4 TGTGCCAGCAGCTTGGATGGCAGGGAAGCTTTCTTT CASSLDGREAFF
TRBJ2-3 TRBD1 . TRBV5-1 TGCGCCAGCAGCGGGGACGGGGACAGGGCAGATACGCAGTATTTT CASSGDGDRADTQYF
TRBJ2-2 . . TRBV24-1 TGTGCCACCAGTGCATACACCGGGGAGCTGTTTTTT CATSAYTGELFF
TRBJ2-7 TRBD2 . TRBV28 TGTGCCAGCTCGGGGACTAGCGGGGGAAAACAAATCTCCTACGAGCAGTACTTC CASSGTSGGKQISYEQYF
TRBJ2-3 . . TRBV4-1 TGCGCCAGCAGCCTCTTCGCAGCGCGTAGCACAGATACGCAGTATTTT CASSLFAARSTDTQYF
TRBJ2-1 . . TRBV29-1 TGCAGCGTTGCCGGGGGTAAGGAAGGAAATGAGCAGTTCTTC CSVAGGKEGNEQFF
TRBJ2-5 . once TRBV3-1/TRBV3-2 TGTGCCAGCAGCCAAGAAGGCAGGCCTCAGGCCCAGTACTTC CASSQEGRPQAQYF